One and the same sample provided the 16 T cell receptor beta chains below, sequenced in a study of Ad26.COV2.S vaccination and SARS-CoV-2 variants. Only in-frame clones appear in the TCRdb table, and some are missing; sequencing was by immunoSEQ multiplex PCR. The sample gives about 98,000 clones, around 80% of which show up once; 15% to 20% is in the top ten. Specimen: peripheral blood, collected after recovery from COVID-19. These receptors all come from a human donor who had recovered from COVID-19.

The V gene is TRBV5-6, the J gene TRBJ1-6, with a weak D call TRBD1 (6 bases). The V gene's germline CDR1 is SGHDT and CDR2 YYEEEE. With 2 bases removed from V and 6 bases from J, the gap between germline ends came to 18 bases. The CDR3 covers 17 residues. The CDR3 region is CASSFRDNYLPNSPLHF. The CDR3 DNA sequence: TGTGCCAGCAGCTTCCGGGACAACTATCTCCCTAATTCACCCCTCCACTTT.

This clone has more than one count but fewer than ten. This specimen includes other DNA sequences encoding the same CDR3. The chain combines TRBV7-9 with TRBJ1-1; no reliable D call. Germline CDR1 and CDR2: SEHNR and FQNEAQ (reference sequence). The CDR3 spans 15 residues. V shed 2 bases and J shed 2 bases, with 12 bases lying between them. The chain's CDR3 is CASSLRVGENTEAFF. The CDR3 nucleotides read TGTGCCAGCAGCTTAAGAGTCGGGGAAAACACTGAAGCTTTCTTT. The whole variable domain, filled in from reference TRBV7-9 and TRBJ1-1, reads DTGVSQNPRHKITKRGQNVTFRCDPISEHNRLYWYRQTLGQGPEFLTYFQNEAQLEKSRLLSDRFSAERPKGSFSTLEIQRTEQGDSAMYLCASSLRVGENTEAFFGQGTRLTVV.

The V gene is TRBV10-1, the J gene TRBJ2-3; 15 bases align to TRBD2. The ends lost 8 bases at V and 6 bases at J; junction bases unmatched: 6. Germline V gene lookup returns CDR1 WNHNN and CDR2 SYGVQD (reference sequence). The length of the CDR3 is 15 residues. The CDR3 protein is CASGGTSGGPDTQYF. The CDR3 DNA is TGCGCCAGCGGGGGGACTAGCGGGGGGCCCGATACGCAGTATTTT.

V is TRBV30 and J is TRBJ2-1; 7 bases map to TRBD2. The CDR3 spans 14 residues. V lost 6 bases, J lost 7 bases, and 12 bases stayed unmatched. Germline lookup yields CDR1 GTSNPN and CDR2 SVGIG (reference sequence). CDR3 sequence (DNA): TGTGCCTGCCTACTAGCGCGGTCGAGAAATGAGCAGTTCTTC. Residues: CACLLARSRNEQFF.

The chain employs TRBV9 and TRBJ1-1; D uncertain. Trimming left V 6 bases short and J 11 bases short, with 20 bases between. Germline CDR1 reads SGDLS; CDR2 reads YYNGEE. The CDR3 extends over 13 amino acids. The CDR3 DNA sequence: TGTGCCAGCACCAACCCGGACCGAAGTCGGGCTTTCTTT. Translating gives CASTNPDRSRAFF. The variable domain in full, with the rest retrieved from reference TRBV9 and TRBJ1-1, is DSGVTQTPKHLITATGQRVTLRCSPRSGDLSVYWYQQSLDQGLQFLIQYYNGEERAKGNILERFSAQQFPDLHSELNLSSLELGDSALYFCASTNPDRSRAFFGQGTRLTVV.

The chain combines TRBV3-1 (or the pseudogene TRBV3-2) with TRBJ1-1, with unresolved D. CDR3 length equals 12 residues. V dropped 0 bases and J dropped 7 bases, with 6 bases sitting between them. Germline V gene sequence: CDR1 LGHDT, CDR2 YNNKEL (reference sequence). Here the CDR3 DNA reads TGTGCCAGCAGCCAAGATACATTTGAAGCTTTCTTT. As protein: CASSQDTFEAFF.

This chain joins TRBV9 and TRBJ1-3; a weak D match, TRBD1 (5 bases). The CDR3 contains 16 residues. CDR1 is SGDLS, CDR2 YYNGEE, per germline. Trimming stripped 3 bases from V and 0 bases from J, with 13 bases between. CDR3 in amino acids: CASSGEGRDSGNTIYF. Here the CDR3 DNA reads TGTGCCAGCAGCGGGGAGGGGAGAGACTCTGGAAACACCATATATTTT.

V usage is TRBV7-2 and J usage is TRBJ2-1, with D uncertain. V was shortened by 1 base and J by 0 bases, with 7 bases between the two germline ends. The CDR3 covers 15 residues. Germline lookup yields CDR1 SGHTA and CDR2 FQGNSA. This CDR3 reads CASSLEGFSYNEQFF. CDR3 bases: TGTGCCAGCAGCTTAGAGGGATTCTCCTACAATGAGCAGTTCTTC.

This clone came up a few times. The genes are TRBV27 and TRBJ2-2; D call uncertain. The CDR3 is made up of 14 amino acids. Per the germline V gene, CDR1 is MNHEY and CDR2 is SMNVEV (reference sequence). The V end was cut by 5 bases, the J end by 6 bases, with 13 bases between. CDR3 bases: TGTGCCAGCAGTCCGCGGACCGGGTCCGGGGAGCTGTTTTTT. It is translated as CASSPRTGSGELFF.

In the case of this clone: An end of the junction does not agree with germline; a read error may underlie this. J is TRBJ1-6 and V is TRBV4-2, with D perhaps TRBD1 (5 bases). Germline V CDR1 and CDR2: LGHNA, YNFKEQ. CDR3 length: 14 residues. The CDR3 sequence: CVSSQAGHNSPLHF. The CDR3 nucleotides are TGTGTCAGCAGCCAAGCAGGGCACAATTCACCCCTCCACTTT.

The V call is TRBV12-3 or TRBV12-4, the J call TRBJ1-2; no definite D call. V lost 8 bases, J lost 7 bases, and 14 bases lay in between. The CDR3 runs 12 residues. The CDR3 DNA follows: TGTGCCAGCCGTCGTACCCTCGGTGGCTACACCTTC. Translation: CASRRTLGGYTF.

This chain connects TRBV10-3 to TRBJ1-1; possible D gene TRBD1, 5 bases. Deletions cut 7 bases from V and 1 base from J, with 13 bases between. Germline V gene sequence: CDR1 ENHRY, CDR2 SYGVKD. The length of the CDR3 is 14 residues. The CDR3 spells CAIKATDPNTEAFF. In DNA form, the CDR3 reads TGTGCCATCAAAGCGACAGACCCGAACACTGAAGCTTTCTTT.

The chain carries TRBV5-1 and TRBJ2-5; possibly TRBD2 for D (5 bases). Germline lookup yields CDR1 SGHRS and CDR2 YFSETQ. The V and J ends lost 5 bases and 2 bases respectively, with 16 bases between them. This CDR3 spans 15 amino acids. The CDR3 spells CASSPDSIIQETQYF. The CDR3 DNA sequence: TGCGCCAGCAGTCCGGACTCGATAATACAAGAGACCCAGTACTTC.

V gene TRBV30 combines with J gene TRBJ2-1; 8 bases agree with TRBD1. Trimming at V came to 0 bases and at J to 9 bases, leaving 7 bases not matched to a gene. Germline assignment: CDR1 GTSNPN and CDR2 SVGIG (reference sequence). There are 14 residues in the CDR3. CDR3 in amino acids: CAWSVLTGGSEQFF. CDR3 DNA sequence: TGTGCCTGGAGTGTACTAACAGGGGGTAGTGAGCAGTTCTTC.

The chain carries TRBV4-1 and TRBJ1-3; the match to TRBD1 covers 8 bases. V lost 1 base, J lost 5 bases, and 10 bases stayed unmatched. The CDR3 spans 17 residues. Germline CDR1 MGHRA, CDR2 YSYEKL. CDR3 nucleotides: TGCGCCAGCAGCCAAGGTGTCCCCGACAGGGGAAGAAACACCATATATTTT. Translating it yields CASSQGVPDRGRNTIYF.

The CDR3 region is CASSPVGGTTEAFF. The CDR3 region has the DNA TGTGCCAGCAGCCCTGTTGGGGGGACCACTGAAGCTTTCTTT. V is TRBV7-3 and J is TRBJ1-1, with a possible D match to TRBD1 (5 bases). This CDR3 has 14 amino acids. The V gene's germline CDR1 is SGHTA and CDR2 FQGTGA. Deletions cut 5 bases from V and 4 bases from J, with 14 bases between.